This T cell receptor beta chain is drawn from a study of control samples from healthy donors and cancer patients. V was cut by 4 bases and J by 2 bases, with 9 bases left in between. Germline values: CDR1 SGHDT, CDR2 YYEEEE. The CDR3 contains 14 residues. Using immunoSEQ multiplex PCR, the repertoire was profiled, and TCRdb retains in-frame clones only, with some absent. In the table there are 90,000 to 150,000 clones, around 92% of which are singletons. The sample consisted of blood. This sequence originates from a man aged 50 to 59 in good health. The chain combines TRBV5-6 with TRBJ2-2; D is uncertain. In DNA form, the CDR3 reads TGTGCCAGCAGCATCCGTCTAAACACCGGGGAGCTGTTTTTT. It yields the protein CASSIRLNTGELFF.